The 16 T cell receptor beta chains given below trace back to one sample, sequenced in a study of cytomegalovirus exposure and HLA in healthy donors. The PCR used 60 Vbeta and 13 Jbeta primers. This table comes from immunoSEQ multiplex PCR, and its TCRdb copy is limited to in-frame clones, with some not included. The top ten clones hold roughly 5% of a sample with 150,000 to 200,000 clones, 75% to 85% of them seen once. The sequencing sample was made of PBMCs. The receptor set was obtained from a man between 25 and 39 years old in good health and CMV-seronegative.

The CDR3, as DNA: TGTGCCAGCAGTTACTGGGGGAGGGCCTACGAGCAGTACTTC. This translates into CASSYWGRAYEQYF. The chain is built from TRBV6-5 and TRBJ2-7; 7 nucleotides align to TRBD2. This CDR3 is built from 14 residues. The germline V gene has CDR1 MNHEY and CDR2 SVGAGI. V was pared by 1 base and J by 2 bases, with 2 bases of the junction left unmatched.

This clone has a single count. The gene calls are TRBV10-3 and TRBJ2-3, with TRBD2 identical over 9 bases. CDR1 and CDR2 from the germline V gene are ENHRY and SYGVKD. This CDR3 has 15 residues. V dropped 8 bases and J dropped 6; count of bases not matched to a gene: 12. CDR3: CAIGGASGIGDTQYF. The CDR3 DNA follows: TGTGCCATCGGGGGGGCTAGCGGGATCGGGGATACGCAGTATTTT.

CDR3 nucleotides: TGTGCCATCAGTGATAAATACGAGCAGTACTTC. Its protein is CAISDKYEQYF. The chain uses TRBV10-3 and TRBJ2-7, with D unresolved. This CDR3 contains 11 residues. Germline V CDR1 and CDR2: ENHRY, SYGVKD. Trimming took 3 bases from V and 4 from J, leaving 4 bases between them.

The chain joins TRBV7-9 to TRBJ2-7; 12 bases are shared with TRBD2. The CDR3 has 17 residues. With 7 bases clipped from V and 4 bases from J, the junction kept 14 bases outside the gene matches. CDR1 and CDR2 (germline): SEHNR, FQNEAQ (reference sequence). Here the CDR3 DNA reads TGTGCCAGCACCTTCTTCCATACTAGCGGGAGGCAATACGAGCAGTACTTC. Protein sequence: CASTFFHTSGRQYEQYF. Full variable domain (remainder filled in from reference TRBV7-9 and TRBJ2-7): DTGVSQNPRHKITKRGQNVTFRCDPISEHNRLYWYRQTLGQGPEFLTYFQNEAQLEKSRLLSDRFSAERPKGSFSTLEIQRTEQGDSAMYLCASTFFHTSGRQYEQYFGPGTRLTVT.

The chain uses TRBV28 and TRBJ2-1; the match to TRBD1 covers 12 bases. The CDR3 is 17 amino acids. The V segment lost 6 bases and the J segment 12 bases; nucleotides outside the gene matches: 18. Germline CDR1 MDHEN, CDR2 SYDVKM. CDR3 coding DNA: TGTGCCAGCAGCTCCCCCGGGGGGACAGGGGGCCGAGGGGGGCAGTTCTTC. This sequence encodes CASSSPGGTGGRGGQFF.

The table lists this clone with a few counts. The V call is TRBV6-6, the J call TRBJ1-5; D perhaps matches TRBD1 (6 bases). Trimming stripped 6 bases from V and 7 bases from J, with 13 bases between. The CDR3 spans 13 residues. Germline V gene lookup returns CDR1 MNHNY and CDR2 SVGAGI (reference sequence). CDR3 coding DNA: TGTGCCAGCAGACCGTGGACAGACCAGCCCCAGCATTTT. Translating gives CASRPWTDQPQHF.

The V gene is TRBV5-1, the J gene TRBJ1-1; D call uncertain. V gave up 1 base and J gave up 7 bases, with 11 bases separating them. This CDR3 contains 13 residues. Germline V gene lookup returns CDR1 SGHRS and CDR2 YFSETQ. CDR3 region: CASSLQEGSEAFF. CDR3 nucleotides: TGCGCCAGCAGCTTGCAGGAAGGCAGTGAAGCTTTCTTT.

This sequence joins TRBV29-1 and TRBJ2-1, with D maybe TRBD1 (5 bases). V was cut by 6 bases and J by 4 bases, with 13 bases left in between. The length of the CDR3 is 13 residues. CDR1 is SQVTM and CDR2 is ANQGSEA in the germline V gene. CDR3 amino acids: CSVRQNSYNEQFF. CDR3 nucleotide sequence: TGCAGCGTACGACAGAATTCTTACAATGAGCAGTTCTTC.

V gene TRBV10-1 combines with J gene TRBJ2-2, with 8 bases aligning to TRBD1. Germline CDR1 reads WNHNN; CDR2 reads SYGVQD (reference sequence). The CDR3 totals 15 residues. Trimming at V came to 6 bases and at J to 1 base, leaving 4 bases not matched to a gene. Here the CDR3 reads CASRAGTGNTGELFF. The CDR3 coding sequence is TGCGCCAGCAGGGCCGGGACAGGGAACACCGGGGAGCTGTTTTTT.

The chain combines TRBV28 with TRBJ1-3, with 10 bases matching TRBD1. Looked up from germline, CDR1 is MDHEN and CDR2 is SYDVKM. J gave up 0 bases and V 6 bases, and 8 bases lay outside the gene matches. This CDR3 region has 17 residues. CDR3 amino acids: CASSTGTGAISGNTIYF. The CDR3 DNA follows: TGTGCCAGCAGCACCGGGACAGGGGCGATCTCTGGAAACACCATATATTTT.

The chain employs TRBV12-5 and TRBJ2-7; D is undetermined. Germline CDR1 and CDR2: LGHNT and FRNRAP. The CDR3 is 13 amino acids. The V and J ends lost 5 bases and 1 base respectively, with 9 bases between them. The CDR3 loop is CASGPPVSYEQYF. The CDR3 DNA sequence: TGTGCTAGTGGTCCCCCGGTATCCTACGAGCAGTACTTC.

This clone turned up a few times. The CDR3 sequence is CASTPYGRLADTGELFF. The DNA for the CDR3 is TGTGCCAGCACCCCTTACGGGCGACTAGCAGACACCGGGGAGCTGTTTTTT. The chain links TRBV7-9 to TRBJ2-2, with TRBD2 matching 7 bases. This CDR3 spans 17 amino acids. Germline V gives CDR1 SEHNR, CDR2 FQNEAQ (reference sequence). V lost 7 bases, J lost 3 bases, and 14 bases stayed unmatched.

The J gene is TRBJ1-1, the V gene TRBV19; 7 bases match TRBD1. This CDR3 region has 16 residues. V shed 4 bases, J shed 0 bases, and the junction held 8 bases outside the gene matches. CDR1 and CDR2 from the germline V gene are LNHDA and SQIVND (reference sequence). In nucleotides, the CDR3 is TGTGCCAGTAGTACCAAATCCGGGACAGTGAACACTGAAGCTTTCTTT. Translated: CASSTKSGTVNTEAFF.

This sequence joins TRBV7-2 and TRBJ1-5, with a weak D call TRBD1 (5 bases). The germline gives CDR1 SGHTA, CDR2 FQGNSA. This CDR3 comprises 15 residues. Trimming left V 4 bases short and J 0 bases short, with 10 bases between. CDR3 sequence reads: CASSSDTHSNQPQHF. The CDR3 DNA follows: TGTGCCAGCAGCTCGGACACCCATAGCAATCAGCCCCAGCATTTT.

The chain links TRBV11-2 to TRBJ2-7, with 7 nucleotides matching TRBD1. This CDR3 is built from 15 residues. V lost 5 bases to trimming and J lost 3 bases; unmatched junction nucleotides: 10. Germline CDR1 is SGHAT and CDR2 is FQNNGV. The CDR3 DNA reads as TGTGCCAGCAGCGCACCGGGACAGAGGCTCTACGAGCAGTACTTC. Residues: CASSAPGQRLYEQYF.

This chain uses TRBV27 with TRBJ2-7; the D gene is possibly TRBD2 (5 bases). V lost 8 bases to trimming and J lost 6 bases, with 20 bases between them. This CDR3 is 14 amino acids long. Germline V lookup: CDR1 MNHEY, CDR2 SMNVEV (reference sequence). This chain's CDR3 is CASSTGRGSREQYF. In DNA, the CDR3 is TGTGCCAGCTCGACGGGTCGGGGTTCCCGCGAGCAGTACTTC.